What follows are 3 T cell receptor beta chains derived from one specimen sequenced in a study of T cell repertoires in cytomegalovirus infection. MiXCR, run by TCRdb on the reads, gives a single entry per CDR3 protein. The sample consists of a few hundred thousand distinct CDR3 sequences, approximately 15% of them appearing once. The sample was CD8+ T cells from PBMCs. Receptors were obtained from a human donor in good health (CMV status not recorded). Some clones in this sample may be carry-over from other donors' samples.

This chain links TRBV6-1 with TRBJ2-1; D gene ambiguous. This CDR3 comprises 14 residues. V lost 6 bases, J lost 4 bases, and 13 bases lay in between. Germline V CDR1 and CDR2: MNHNS, SASEGT. CDR3 sequence: CASRIQEAYNEQFF. Written as DNA, the CDR3 is TGTGCCAGCAGAATTCAGGAAGCGTACAATGAGCAGTTCTTC.

Only a few counts were recorded for this clonotype. This chain links TRBV6-2 or TRBV6-3 with TRBJ1-5; TRBD1 might be the D (5 bases). Trimming stripped 2 bases from V and 5 bases from J, with 16 bases between. The CDR3 spans 16 residues. The germline V gene has CDR1 MNHEY and CDR2 SVGEGT. Here the CDR3 DNA reads TGTGCCAGCAGTTACGGACGGGGCCGTTACGATCAGCCCCAGCATTTT. This codes for CASSYGRGRYDQPQHF.

Ten or more counts support this clonotype. The chain uses TRBV7-8 and TRBJ2-7; 7 nucleotides line up with TRBD2. The CDR3 has 16 residues. After removal of 1 base from V and 3 bases from J, the junction contained 9 bases not matched to a gene. Per germline, CDR1 SGHVS and CDR2 FQNEAQ. The CDR3 DNA follows: TGTGCCAGCAGCTTAGGGGGAGGGACGATCAGCTACGAGCAGTACTTC. It specifies CASSLGGGTISYEQYF.